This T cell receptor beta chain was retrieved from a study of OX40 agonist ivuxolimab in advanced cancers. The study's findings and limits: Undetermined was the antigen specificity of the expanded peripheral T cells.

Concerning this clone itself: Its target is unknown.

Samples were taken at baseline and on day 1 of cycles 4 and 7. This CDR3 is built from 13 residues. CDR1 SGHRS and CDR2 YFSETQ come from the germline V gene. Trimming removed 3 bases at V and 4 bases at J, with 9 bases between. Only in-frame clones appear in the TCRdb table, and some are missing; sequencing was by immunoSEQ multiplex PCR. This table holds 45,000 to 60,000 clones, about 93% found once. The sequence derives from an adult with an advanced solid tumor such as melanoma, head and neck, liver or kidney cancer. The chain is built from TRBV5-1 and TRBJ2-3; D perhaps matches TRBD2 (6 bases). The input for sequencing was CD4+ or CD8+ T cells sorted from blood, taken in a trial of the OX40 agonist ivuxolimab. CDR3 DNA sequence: TGCGCCAGCAGCTCCACTAGCCCAGATACGCAGTATTTT. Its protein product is CASSSTSPDTQYF.